Below are 3 T cell receptor beta chains sequenced from a single sample in a study of naive CD8 T cells in extremely preterm neonates. The repertoire was sequenced with immunoSEQ multiplex PCR; TCRdb's copy has only in-frame clones and lacks some. The sample lists about 5,500 clones; around 97% were seen once. The specimen sequenced was naive CD8+ T cells from blood. The receptor source for this set is a human donor in good health.

The rearrangement links TRBV5-6 to TRBJ1-2; 7 bases fit TRBD1. CDR3 length: 14 residues. Per germline, CDR1 SGHDT and CDR2 YYEEEE. J lost 4 bases, V lost 6 bases, and 9 bases had no gene match. The CDR3 coding sequence is TGTGCCAGCACCCCGACAGGGTACAGCTATGGCTACACCTTC. This codes for CASTPTGYSYGYTF.

This clone was observed once. The rearrangement joins TRBV18 to TRBJ2-5, with 9 bases fitting TRBD1. Germline V CDR1 and CDR2: KGHSH, LQKENI. The CDR3 extends over 15 amino acids. V lost 3 bases and J lost 5; bases outside the gene matches: 7. CDR3 sequence: CASSPDRGGSETQYF. The CDR3 DNA is TGTGCCAGCTCACCGGACAGGGGAGGATCGGAGACCCAGTACTTC.

In its sample, this clone was seen once. This chain connects TRBV5-4 to TRBJ2-1; 7 bases match TRBD2. Germline V gene data show CDR1 as SGHNT and CDR2 as YYREEE (reference sequence). The CDR3 has 15 residues. V lost 1 base, J lost 3 bases, and 4 bases stayed unmatched. This chain's CDR3 is CASSLWGGVYNEQFF. CDR3 sequence (DNA): TGTGCCAGCAGCTTGTGGGGGGGGGTCTACAATGAGCAGTTCTTC. Combining the CDR3 with reference TRBV5-4 and TRBJ2-1 gives the whole variable domain ETGVTQSPTHLIKTRGQQVTLRCSSQSGHNTVSWYQQALGQGPQFIFQYYREEENGRGNFPPRFSGLQFPNYSSELNVNALELDDSALYLCASSLWGGVYNEQFFGPGTRLTVL.